A selection of T cell receptor beta chains follows, all from one sample in a study of vaccination and CD4 T cells after COVID-19. Each CDR3 protein gets one entry after TCRdb re-called the PCR reads with MiXCR. The sample lists 20,000 or so distinct CDR3 sequences; 45% to 65% were seen once. Their antigen targets remain unknown. The input for sequencing was CD4+ T cells from blood, cultured in vitro, taken before SARS-CoV-2 vaccination. These receptors all come from a human donor who had recovered from COVID-19. Each CDR3 is given with its conserved first and last residue. A D gene is named only where the DNA matches it firmly. Clone size, where shown, is once, few, many, or a class for clones that have expanded.

j_call: TRBJ1-2; d_call: .; v_call: TRBV7-9; clone_size: few; cdr3_aa: CASSLEQAGEWRDYGYTF; cdr3_nt: TGTGCCAGCAGCTTAGAACAGGCAGGGGAGTGGAGAGACTATGGCTACACCTTC
j_call: TRBJ2-1; d_call: TRBD2; v_call: TRBV6-1; clone_size: .; cdr3_aa: CASSEQVGLAGNEQFF; cdr3_nt: TGTGCCAGCAGTGAACAGGTAGGGCTAGCGGGAAATGAGCAGTTCTTC
j_call: TRBJ2-3; d_call: .; v_call: TRBV5-1; clone_size: .; cdr3_aa: CASRSGYSTDTQYF; cdr3_nt: TGCGCCAGCAGAAGCGGTTATAGCACAGATACGCAGTATTTT
j_call: TRBJ1-5; d_call: .; v_call: TRBV2; clone_size: few; cdr3_aa: CASSEAHGSYQPQHF; cdr3_nt: TGTGCCAGCAGTGAAGCGCATGGCAGCTATCAGCCCCAGCATTTT
j_call: TRBJ2-1; d_call: .; v_call: TRBV7-2; clone_size: .; cdr3_aa: CASSFGGIDEQFF; cdr3_nt: TGTGCCAGCAGCTTCGGGGGTATCGATGAGCAGTTCTTC
j_call: TRBJ2-3; d_call: .; v_call: TRBV28; clone_size: few; cdr3_aa: CASSLYTGGTDTQYF; cdr3_nt: TGTGCCAGCAGTTTATATACAGGAGGCACAGATACGCAGTATTTT
j_call: TRBJ1-4; d_call: .; v_call: TRBV20-1; clone_size: few; cdr3_aa: CSGSRDREKLFF; cdr3_nt: TGCAGTGGGTCCAGGGACCGTGAAAAACTGTTTTTT
j_call: TRBJ1-2; d_call: .; v_call: TRBV6-1; clone_size: .; cdr3_aa: CASLQIQGGGIYYGYTF; cdr3_nt: TGTGCCAGCCTACAGATACAAGGAGGAGGGATTTACTATGGCTACACCTTC
j_call: TRBJ2-7; d_call: .; v_call: TRBV10-3; clone_size: few; cdr3_aa: CAISESGGNSYEQYF; cdr3_nt: TGTGCCATCAGTGAGTCTGGCGGGAACTCCTACGAGCAGTACTTC
j_call: TRBJ2-5; d_call: .; v_call: TRBV5-4; clone_size: .; cdr3_aa: CASSLGREQETQYF; cdr3_nt: TGTGCCAGCAGCTTGGGTAGAGAACAAGAGACCCAGTACTTC
j_call: TRBJ2-1; d_call: .; v_call: TRBV20-1; clone_size: .; cdr3_aa: CSARPGSGSYNEQFF; cdr3_nt: TGCAGTGCTAGGCCCGGTAGCGGCTCCTACAATGAGCAGTTCTTC
j_call: TRBJ2-2; d_call: .; v_call: TRBV6-1; clone_size: few; cdr3_aa: CASTVSWGRELFF; cdr3_nt: TGTGCCAGCACTGTGAGTTGGGGAAGGGAGCTGTTTTTT
j_call: TRBJ1-6; d_call: TRBD1; v_call: TRBV28; clone_size: few; cdr3_aa: CASSPRDRLFSPLHF; cdr3_nt: TGTGCCAGCAGTCCCAGGGACAGACTATTTTCACCCCTCCACTTT
j_call: TRBJ2-7; d_call: .; v_call: TRBV4-2; clone_size: .; cdr3_aa: CASSRTAGGNSYEQYF; cdr3_nt: TGTGCCAGCAGCCGAACAGCTGGTGGGAACTCCTACGAGCAGTACTTC
j_call: TRBJ2-5; d_call: .; v_call: TRBV7-2; clone_size: .; cdr3_aa: CASSLGLGVYETQYF; cdr3_nt: TGTGCCAGCAGCTTAGGGTTAGGCGTGTATGAGACCCAGTACTTC
j_call: TRBJ2-3; d_call: .; v_call: TRBV6-1; clone_size: .; cdr3_aa: CASSEGLPDTQYF; cdr3_nt: TGTGCCAGCAGTGAAGGACTACCAGATACGCAGTATTTT
j_call: TRBJ2-5; d_call: TRBD1; v_call: TRBV7-2; clone_size: .; cdr3_aa: CASSPSQGTETQYF; cdr3_nt: TGTGCCAGCAGCCCATCACAGGGGACAGAGACCCAGTACTTC
j_call: TRBJ1-5; d_call: .; v_call: TRBV2; clone_size: .; cdr3_aa: CASKVRETGNQPQHF; cdr3_nt: TGTGCCAGCAAAGTCAGGGAGACTGGCAATCAGCCCCAGCATTTT
j_call: TRBJ2-5; d_call: TRBD1; v_call: TRBV7-9; clone_size: .; cdr3_aa: CASSTGQGVLQETQYF; cdr3_nt: TGTGCCAGCAGCACGGGACAGGGGGTATTGCAAGAGACCCAGTACTTC
j_call: TRBJ2-3; d_call: TRBD2; v_call: TRBV24-1; clone_size: once; cdr3_aa: CATSVRTGRANPDTQYF; cdr3_nt: TGTGCCACCAGTGTCCGTACGGGGAGGGCCAATCCAGATACGCAGTATTTT
j_call: TRBJ1-4; d_call: .; v_call: TRBV6-2/TRBV6-3; clone_size: .; cdr3_aa: CASKERWTNEKLFF; cdr3_nt: TGTGCCAGTAAGGAGAGGTGGACTAATGAAAAACTGTTTTTT
j_call: TRBJ2-7; d_call: .; v_call: TRBV1; clone_size: .; cdr3_aa: CTSSPTSGKQYF; cdr3_nt: TGCACCAGCTCACCCACTAGCGGGAAGCAGTACTTC
j_call: TRBJ2-5; d_call: TRBD2; v_call: TRBV9; clone_size: once; cdr3_aa: CASSVRWEGRETQYF; cdr3_nt: TGTGCCAGCAGCGTAAGGTGGGAGGGCCGGGAGACCCAGTACTTC
j_call: TRBJ1-6; d_call: .; v_call: TRBV7-6; clone_size: few; cdr3_aa: CASKVGPGDSPLHF; cdr3_nt: TGTGCCAGCAAGGTCGGGCCGGGGGATTCACCCCTCCACTTT
j_call: TRBJ2-2; d_call: .; v_call: TRBV20-1; clone_size: .; cdr3_aa: CSARAPGNTGELFF; cdr3_nt: TGCAGTGCTAGAGCCCCGGGGAACACCGGGGAGCTGTTTTTT
j_call: TRBJ2-5; d_call: TRBD2; v_call: TRBV7-9; clone_size: few; cdr3_aa: CASSLTSGRIETQYF; cdr3_nt: TGTGCCAGCAGCCTCACTAGCGGGAGGATCGAGACCCAGTACTTC
j_call: TRBJ2-7; d_call: TRBD1; v_call: TRBV15; clone_size: .; cdr3_aa: CATSRDGQGYEQYF; cdr3_nt: TGTGCCACCAGCAGAGATGGACAGGGGTACGAGCAGTACTTC
j_call: TRBJ1-2; d_call: .; v_call: TRBV4-1; clone_size: few; cdr3_aa: CASSRLQGDGYTF; cdr3_nt: TGCGCCAGCAGCCGTTTGCAGGGTGATGGCTACACCTTC
j_call: TRBJ2-5; d_call: TRBD2; v_call: TRBV20-1; clone_size: .; cdr3_aa: CSARDLLAGVTETQYF; cdr3_nt: TGCAGTGCTAGAGACCTCTTAGCGGGAGTAACGGAGACCCAGTACTTC
j_call: TRBJ1-2; d_call: .; v_call: TRBV27; clone_size: few; cdr3_aa: CATYNFQWGQTHGGYTF; cdr3_nt: TGTGCCACCTACAACTTCCAGTGGGGCCAAACCCACGGCGGCTACACCTTC
j_call: TRBJ1-3; d_call: TRBD1; v_call: TRBV20-1; clone_size: few; cdr3_aa: CSAGAFSGGRNTIYF; cdr3_nt: TGCAGTGCTGGCGCTTTTTCAGGGGGCAGAAACACCATATATTTT
j_call: TRBJ2-1; d_call: .; v_call: TRBV5-4; clone_size: .; cdr3_aa: CASAGGTRRPSYNEQFF; cdr3_nt: TGTGCCAGCGCAGGCGGCACCCGGCGGCCCTCCTACAATGAGCAGTTCTTC
j_call: TRBJ2-7; d_call: .; v_call: TRBV25-1; clone_size: few; cdr3_aa: CASNGGSSYEQYF; cdr3_nt: TGTGCCAGCAACGGGGGAAGCTCCTACGAGCAGTACTTC
j_call: TRBJ2-7; d_call: TRBD2; v_call: TRBV7-2; clone_size: .; cdr3_aa: CASSVTSVSSYEQYF; cdr3_nt: TGTGCCAGCAGCGTCACTAGCGTGAGCTCCTACGAGCAGTACTTC
j_call: TRBJ2-2; d_call: TRBD2; v_call: TRBV10-3; clone_size: .; cdr3_aa: CAISRAGGSGELFF; cdr3_nt: TGTGCCATCAGTAGAGCGGGGGGGTCCGGGGAGCTGTTTTTT
j_call: TRBJ1-2; d_call: TRBD1; v_call: TRBV20-1; clone_size: .; cdr3_aa: CSATTGLYGYTF; cdr3_nt: TGCAGTGCGACGACAGGGCTCTATGGCTACACCTTC
j_call: TRBJ1-4; d_call: TRBD1; v_call: TRBV20-1; clone_size: .; cdr3_aa: CSARRDRGSEKLFF; cdr3_nt: TGCAGTGCTCGACGGGACAGGGGTTCCGAAAAACTGTTTTTT
j_call: TRBJ2-3; d_call: .; v_call: TRBV15; clone_size: .; cdr3_aa: CATSRTLSSDTQYF; cdr3_nt: TGTGCCACCAGCAGAACCCTTTCTAGCGATACGCAGTATTTT
j_call: TRBJ2-3; d_call: .; v_call: TRBV20-1; clone_size: .; cdr3_aa: CSALFERGTDTQYF; cdr3_nt: TGCAGTGCTCTCTTCGAGCGGGGCACAGATACGCAGTATTTT
j_call: TRBJ1-2; d_call: TRBD1; v_call: TRBV23-1; clone_size: few; cdr3_aa: CASSAEKGARGYTF; cdr3_nt: TGCGCCAGCAGTGCGGAGAAGGGGGCGCGAGGCTACACCTTC
j_call: TRBJ2-2; d_call: TRBD2; v_call: TRBV2; clone_size: .; cdr3_aa: CASRGTSGRNTGELFF; cdr3_nt: TGTGCCAGCAGAGGTACTAGCGGGAGGAACACCGGGGAGCTGTTTTTT
j_call: TRBJ2-5; d_call: TRBD1; v_call: TRBV20-1; clone_size: few; cdr3_aa: CSAATRDRGRETQYF; cdr3_nt: TGCAGTGCTGCTACAAGGGACAGGGGGCGAGAGACCCAGTACTTC